This TCR beta chain stems from a study of shared clonotypes between healthy human individuals. Sorted-subset replicate PCRs used about 180 ng DNA, some 30,000 T cell genomes. In the study's own analysis: Sequence data from immunoSEQ were junction-only and lacked quality scores; consequently, filtering differed. Data came from immunoSEQ multiplex PCR; TCRdb stores just in-frame clones and leaves some out. D and trimming were read from the DNA, whereas the V and J calls and clone size are those reported in that table. The sample includes some 2,100,000 clones, 85% to 95% seen only once; the top ten take more than 1.5%. The naive CD8 subset, CD45RO-negative cells positively selected for CCR7, excluded terminally differentiated effector memory CD45RA+ cells. Free of recent acute infections or vaccinations, the donors were healthy HIV-negative adults. CDR3 length equals 12 residues. Trimming shortened V by 7 bases and J by 3 bases, and 9 bases separated the two germline ends. Looked up from germline, CDR1 is MDHEN and CDR2 is SYDVKM.

This chain links TRBV28 with TRBJ1-1; weak D call: TRBD1 (5 bases). The clonotype was recovered from a man aged 18 to 30 in good health. Some clones in this sample may be carry-over from other donors' samples. Sample: naive CD8+ T cells from PBMCs. In DNA form, the CDR3 reads TGTGCCAGCATCCTGGGGGACACTGAAGCTTTCTTT. This gives the protein CASILGDTEAFF.